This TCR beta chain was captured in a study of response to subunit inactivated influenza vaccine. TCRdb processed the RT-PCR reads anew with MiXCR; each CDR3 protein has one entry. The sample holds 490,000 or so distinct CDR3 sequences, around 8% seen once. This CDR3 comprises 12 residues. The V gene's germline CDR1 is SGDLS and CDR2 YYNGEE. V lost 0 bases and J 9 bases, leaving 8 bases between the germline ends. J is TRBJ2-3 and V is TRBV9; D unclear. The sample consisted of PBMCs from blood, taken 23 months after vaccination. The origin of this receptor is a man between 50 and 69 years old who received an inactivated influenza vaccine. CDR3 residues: CASSVETSTQYF. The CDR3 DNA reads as TGTGCCAGCAGCGTAGAAACTTCGACGCAGTATTTT.